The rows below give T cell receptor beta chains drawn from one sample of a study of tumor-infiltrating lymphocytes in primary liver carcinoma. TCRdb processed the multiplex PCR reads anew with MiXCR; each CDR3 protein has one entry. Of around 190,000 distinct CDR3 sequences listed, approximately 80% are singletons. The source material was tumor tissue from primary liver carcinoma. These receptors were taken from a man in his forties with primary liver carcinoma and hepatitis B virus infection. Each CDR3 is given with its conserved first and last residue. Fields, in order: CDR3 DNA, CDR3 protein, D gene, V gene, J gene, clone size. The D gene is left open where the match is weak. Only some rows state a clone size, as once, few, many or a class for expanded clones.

cdr3_nt: TGTGCCAGCAGCACAGGGGGGACTACCGTAGATTTCTTT
cdr3_aa: CASSTGGTTVDFF
d_call: TRBD1
v_call: TRBV6-6
j_call: TRBJ1-1
clone_size: .

cdr3_nt: TGTACGAGCAGAACGGGTGGGGACAGGGTCTATCATACGCAGTATTTT
cdr3_aa: CTSRTGGDRVYHTQYF
d_call: TRBD1
v_call: TRBV6-5
j_call: TRBJ2-3
clone_size: .

cdr3_nt: TGTGCCAGCAGATTAGAGGGAGGACTGCAGATCCTGGGCTTCACCTTC
cdr3_aa: CASRLEGGLQILGFTF
d_call: .
v_call: TRBV11-2
j_call: TRBJ1-2
clone_size: .

cdr3_nt: TGTGTCAGCAGCTTAGGATGGGTTAGCACAGATACGCAGTATTTT
cdr3_aa: CVSSLGWVSTDTQYF
d_call: .
v_call: TRBV11-2
j_call: TRBJ2-3
clone_size: .

cdr3_nt: TGTGCCAGCAGCCGAACAGCCTATGGCTACAGCTTC
cdr3_aa: CASSRTAYGYSF
d_call: .
v_call: TRBV6-2/TRBV6-3
j_call: TRBJ1-2
clone_size: .

cdr3_nt: TGTGCCAACACCTCGGGACAGACGATCACTGAAGCTTTCTTT
cdr3_aa: CANTSGQTITEAFF
d_call: TRBD1
v_call: TRBV28
j_call: TRBJ1-1
clone_size: once

cdr3_nt: TGCAGCGGCCGCCGGGGGGGGGAGGGCACTGAAGCGTTCTTT
cdr3_aa: CSGRRGGEGTEAFF
d_call: .
v_call: TRBV29-1
j_call: TRBJ1-1
clone_size: .

cdr3_nt: TGCAGCGTTGAAGATCCGGGTGGGAGATCCTACGGGCAGTACTTC
cdr3_aa: CSVEDPGGRSYGQYF
d_call: .
v_call: TRBV29-1
j_call: TRBJ2-7
clone_size: .

cdr3_nt: TGCAGTGCTAGGGGGACTAGTGACTTCGAGCAGTACTTC
cdr3_aa: CSARGTSDFEQYF
d_call: TRBD2
v_call: TRBV20-1
j_call: TRBJ2-7
clone_size: .

cdr3_nt: TGTGCCAGCATCCCCCTGGTGGCGGACTCCTACAATGAGCAATTCTTC
cdr3_aa: CASIPLVADSYNEQFF
d_call: .
v_call: TRBV11-1
j_call: TRBJ2-1
clone_size: .

cdr3_nt: TGTGCCAGCAGTTCTTATGAAAGGGGGCCCTACGAGCAGTACTTC
cdr3_aa: CASSSYERGPYEQYF
d_call: TRBD1
v_call: TRBV7-8
j_call: TRBJ2-7
clone_size: .

cdr3_nt: TGTGCCAGCAGTGAAATGGGGACTGGGAGCAGTCAGCCCCATCATTTT
cdr3_aa: CASSEMGTGSSQPHHF
d_call: .
v_call: TRBV6-1
j_call: TRBJ1-5
clone_size: .

cdr3_nt: TGCAGCGCCGCGGCTTTGCGAGAGACCCAATACTTC
cdr3_aa: CSAAALRETQYF
d_call: .
v_call: TRBV29-1
j_call: TRBJ2-5
clone_size: .

cdr3_nt: TGTGCCAGCAGTCAATCGACGGCAGCGGGTGATGAGACTCAGTACTTC
cdr3_aa: CASSQSTAAGDETQYF
d_call: .
v_call: TRBV6-2/TRBV6-3
j_call: TRBJ2-5
clone_size: .

cdr3_nt: TGTGCCAGCAAGAGTCAGGGAGTACCCTCCTATGAGCAGTATTTC
cdr3_aa: CASKSQGVPSYEQYF
d_call: .
v_call: TRBV28
j_call: TRBJ2-7
clone_size: .

cdr3_nt: TGCGCCAGCAGCCTGCCGGACAGGCTATCCTACGAGCAGTACTTC
cdr3_aa: CASSLPDRLSYEQYF
d_call: TRBD1
v_call: TRBV4-1
j_call: TRBJ2-7
clone_size: .

cdr3_nt: TGTGCCAGCAGTCGCCCCGGGAATTCCTACGAGCAGTACTTC
cdr3_aa: CASSRPGNSYEQYF
d_call: .
v_call: TRBV28
j_call: TRBJ2-7
clone_size: .

cdr3_nt: TGTGCCAACAGTCAAGGAGGGAGGGGCATAGATACGCAGTATTTT
cdr3_aa: CANSQGGRGIDTQYF
d_call: TRBD2
v_call: TRBV13
j_call: TRBJ2-3
clone_size: .

cdr3_nt: TGCGCCAGGAGCTTGGTCCGCGCCCAGCGGGGTCAACAGCCCCAGCATTTT
cdr3_aa: CARSLVRAQRGQQPQHF
d_call: .
v_call: TRBV5-1
j_call: TRBJ1-5
clone_size: .

cdr3_nt: TGTGCCAGCAGTGAAGGGACAGGGGACACCGGGGAGCTGTTTTTT
cdr3_aa: CASSEGTGDTGELFF
d_call: TRBD1
v_call: TRBV25-1
j_call: TRBJ2-2
clone_size: few

cdr3_nt: TGTGTCATCAGTGAGCAGGGGACAGGGGCCCGATGGACCGGGGAGCTGTTTTTT
cdr3_aa: CVISEQGTGARWTGELFF
d_call: TRBD1
v_call: TRBV10-3
j_call: TRBJ2-2
clone_size: .

cdr3_nt: TGTGCCAGCAGTTTAGGTTCAGTTGACAATGAGCATTTCTTC
cdr3_aa: CASSLGSVDNEHFF
d_call: .
v_call: TRBV12-3/TRBV12-4
j_call: TRBJ2-1
clone_size: .

cdr3_nt: TGCAGCGTTGAAGATCCAGGAGGATACTCCTACGAGCAGTACTTC
cdr3_aa: CSVEDPGGYSYEQYF
d_call: .
v_call: TRBV29-1
j_call: TRBJ2-7
clone_size: .

cdr3_nt: TGCGCCAGCAGTCACATAGAGGGGAGCAATCATCCCCAACATTTT
cdr3_aa: CASSHIEGSNHPQHF
d_call: .
v_call: TRBV4-1
j_call: TRBJ1-5
clone_size: .

cdr3_nt: TGTAACGTTTTACGCGGGAACACAGATACGCGGTATTTT
cdr3_aa: CNVLRGNTDTRYF
d_call: .
v_call: TRBV29-1
j_call: TRBJ2-3
clone_size: .

cdr3_nt: TGCGCCAGCAGCTTGAGGGGTCTAGCGGGAGGGAACTATTACAATGAGGAGTTCTTC
cdr3_aa: CASSLRGLAGGNYYNEEFF
d_call: TRBD2
v_call: TRBV5-1
j_call: TRBJ2-1
clone_size: once

cdr3_nt: TGCAGCGTTTCATCCAGGGGGAGGGATACCCAGTATTTC
cdr3_aa: CSVSSRGRDTQYF
d_call: .
v_call: TRBV29-1
j_call: TRBJ2-5
clone_size: .

cdr3_nt: TGTGCCAGCAGCCCTAGGACAGTGTTGGGGTACAATGACCGGTTCTTC
cdr3_aa: CASSPRTVLGYNDRFF
d_call: .
v_call: TRBV14
j_call: TRBJ2-1
clone_size: .

cdr3_nt: TGCAGTGCTAGAGTTGCACAGGGCTGGCAGTACTTC
cdr3_aa: CSARVAQGWQYF
d_call: .
v_call: TRBV20-1
j_call: TRBJ2-7
clone_size: .

cdr3_nt: TGTGCCAGCAGTTTAGTAGGCACACCATTCGTGCAGTACTTC
cdr3_aa: CASSLVGTPFVQYF
d_call: .
v_call: TRBV12-3/TRBV12-4
j_call: TRBJ2-7
clone_size: .

cdr3_nt: TGCAGCGTTGAATGGTCCGGGACTAGCGGGAGGAATGAGCAGTTCTTC
cdr3_aa: CSVEWSGTSGRNEQFF
d_call: TRBD2
v_call: TRBV29-1
j_call: TRBJ2-1
clone_size: .

cdr3_nt: TGTGCCATCAAGGGGCAGGGGATTGACGCTGAAGCTTTCTTT
cdr3_aa: CAIKGQGIDAEAFF
d_call: .
v_call: TRBV10-3
j_call: TRBJ1-1
clone_size: .

cdr3_nt: TGTGCCAGCAGTCCCGCTCTGGGGGTTAGCTCCTACAATGAGCAGTTTTTC
cdr3_aa: CASSPALGVSSYNEQFF
d_call: .
v_call: TRBV6-5
j_call: TRBJ2-1
clone_size: once

cdr3_nt: TGTGCCAGCAGTTTAAGAGTTGAGCAGTTCTTC
cdr3_aa: CASSLRVEQFF
d_call: .
v_call: TRBV12-3/TRBV12-4
j_call: TRBJ2-1
clone_size: many

cdr3_nt: TGCAGTGCTAGGGGACCGAATCAAGAGACCCAGTACTTC
cdr3_aa: CSARGPNQETQYF
d_call: .
v_call: TRBV20-1
j_call: TRBJ2-5
clone_size: .

cdr3_nt: TGCAGCGTTTCTCAGCCGTCTGGGACTATCTTCTTC
cdr3_aa: CSVSQPSGTIFF
d_call: TRBD2
v_call: TRBV29-1
j_call: TRBJ2-1
clone_size: .

cdr3_nt: TGTGCCAGCGGCCAAGACCCTAAGCGGGGGGCGATCGGGGAGCTGTTTTTT
cdr3_aa: CASGQDPKRGAIGELFF
d_call: TRBD2
v_call: TRBV4-1
j_call: TRBJ2-2
clone_size: .

cdr3_nt: TGCAGCGCGGATCGGGGTAATCACGAGCAATTCTTC
cdr3_aa: CSADRGNHEQFF
d_call: .
v_call: TRBV29-1
j_call: TRBJ2-7
clone_size: .

cdr3_nt: TGTGTCAGCAGTCCAGGGACTAGACCAGATAGGCAGTATTTT
cdr3_aa: CVSSPGTRPDRQYF
d_call: TRBD2
v_call: TRBV12-3/TRBV12-4
j_call: TRBJ2-3
clone_size: .

cdr3_nt: TGTGCCAGCAGAGTAAAGGGTGCAGAGACCCCCTACTTC
cdr3_aa: CASRVKGAETPYF
d_call: .
v_call: TRBV6-1
j_call: TRBJ2-5
clone_size: .

cdr3_nt: TGTGTTAGCAGTAAATCTAGCGGGAGGGGGGGGTACAATGAGCAGTTCTTC
cdr3_aa: CVSSKSSGRGGYNEQFF
d_call: TRBD2
v_call: TRBV6-5
j_call: TRBJ2-1
clone_size: .

cdr3_nt: TGTGCCAGCGGTCGACGGGGGGCGAGTGGCTACACTTTC
cdr3_aa: CASGRRGASGYTF
d_call: .
v_call: TRBV6-5
j_call: TRBJ1-2
clone_size: .

cdr3_nt: TGTGCCAGCAGACCCTTACAGGTGTACGGCGTGGAGCTGTTTTTT
cdr3_aa: CASRPLQVYGVELFF
d_call: .
v_call: TRBV28
j_call: TRBJ2-2
clone_size: .

cdr3_nt: TGCGCCAGCAGCCGACCCTGGGCAGGGCCCTTATCTGGAGCCAACTTCCTGACTTTC
cdr3_aa: CASSRPWAGPLSGANFLTF
d_call: .
v_call: TRBV6-5
j_call: TRBJ2-6
clone_size: .

cdr3_nt: TGTGCAAGCAGCTCGGAAGTAGCGGAGGCCTACGAGCAGTACTTC
cdr3_aa: CASSSEVAEAYEQYF
d_call: .
v_call: TRBV5-4
j_call: TRBJ2-7
clone_size: .

cdr3_nt: TGTGCCTCCCACATGGGGGGGAACGAGCAGTACTTC
cdr3_aa: CASHMGGNEQYF
d_call: TRBD2
v_call: TRBV30
j_call: TRBJ2-7
clone_size: many

cdr3_nt: TGCAGCTTCCCAAACTGGGTGGATCAGGTTGAGCATTACTTC
cdr3_aa: CSFPNWVDQVEHYF
d_call: .
v_call: TRBV29-1
j_call: TRBJ2-7
clone_size: .

cdr3_nt: TGTGCCAGTAGTCCCCAGGGGCGGGGGAATGAGCAGTTCTTC
cdr3_aa: CASSPQGRGNEQFF
d_call: .
v_call: TRBV12-3/TRBV12-4
j_call: TRBJ2-1
clone_size: .

cdr3_nt: TGTGCCAGCAGTTACGGGACAGGAGTATACGAGCATTACTTC
cdr3_aa: CASSYGTGVYEHYF
d_call: TRBD1
v_call: TRBV6-5
j_call: TRBJ2-7
clone_size: .

cdr3_nt: TGCGCCAACAGCTTGGTTGGGCAGCCCTACAATGAGCAGTTCTTC
cdr3_aa: CANSLVGQPYNEQFF
d_call: .
v_call: TRBV5-1
j_call: TRBJ2-1
clone_size: .

cdr3_nt: TGTGCGAGCAGTTTTGCCCATGTCTATGGCTACACCTTC
cdr3_aa: CASSFAHVYGYTF
d_call: .
v_call: TRBV12-3/TRBV12-4
j_call: TRBJ1-2
clone_size: .

cdr3_nt: TGTGCCAGCAGTCGCTCAACGGCTGCGAGCTCCTACGTACAGTACTTC
cdr3_aa: CASSRSTAASSYVQYF
d_call: .
v_call: TRBV6-1
j_call: TRBJ2-7
clone_size: .

cdr3_nt: TGCAGTGCTAGAGATCGACTAGCCGTAGAGAATGAGCAGTTCTTC
cdr3_aa: CSARDRLAVENEQFF
d_call: TRBD2
v_call: TRBV20-1
j_call: TRBJ2-1
clone_size: .

cdr3_nt: TGCAGCGTTATCGTAGGGGTGAGCTATGGCTACACCTTC
cdr3_aa: CSVIVGVSYGYTF
d_call: .
v_call: TRBV29-1
j_call: TRBJ1-2
clone_size: .

cdr3_nt: TGTGCCAGCAGTTCTGGGCGAAGCTCTGTTGGAGTCCGCACAGATACGCAGTATTTT
cdr3_aa: CASSSGRSSVGVRTDTQYF
d_call: .
v_call: TRBV11-1
j_call: TRBJ2-3
clone_size: .

cdr3_nt: TGTGCCAACAGCCTCGGCGGGGACAGCACAGATACGAAGTATTTT
cdr3_aa: CANSLGGDSTDTKYF
d_call: .
v_call: TRBV5-4
j_call: TRBJ2-3
clone_size: .

cdr3_nt: TGTGCTAGCAGTTTGAAGCGAGCGGAGATCTACAATGAGCAGTTCTTC
cdr3_aa: CASSLKRAEIYNEQFF
d_call: .
v_call: TRBV6-5
j_call: TRBJ2-1
clone_size: .

cdr3_nt: TGTGCCAGCAGTTACTCAGGTCAGACCCTTGTCTTGGAGCATTACTTC
cdr3_aa: CASSYSGQTLVLEHYF
d_call: .
v_call: TRBV6-2/TRBV6-3
j_call: TRBJ2-7
clone_size: .

cdr3_nt: TGTGCCAGCAGCCGACCTGGACAGAGCTCCTACGAGCAGTACTTC
cdr3_aa: CASSRPGQSSYEQYF
d_call: .
v_call: TRBV14
j_call: TRBJ2-7
clone_size: .

cdr3_nt: TGTCCCAGCCGAAAGGGGGGAAGGGGCGAAGAGACCCAGTACTTC
cdr3_aa: CPSRKGGRGEETQYF
d_call: .
v_call: TRBV5-4
j_call: TRBJ2-5
clone_size: .